This TCR beta chain emerged from a study of CD8 T cells in Susac syndrome. It was with random hexamers that roughly 0.45 to 1 ug RNA was reverse transcribed. TCR beta CDR3 was amplified by immunoSEQ multiplex PCR. This amplification extended across 54 Vbeta and 13 Jbeta segments. TCRdb re-called the immunoSEQ multiplex PCR reads through MiXCR, storing one row per CDR3 protein. The repertoire consists of over 350,000 distinct CDR3 sequences, with 85% occurring once and the leading ten covering about 0.12%. The authors negatively isolated CD8+ and CD4+ T cells and FACS-enriched TEMRA cells. Trimming left V 5 bases short and J 5 bases short, with 12 bases between. The germline V gene has CDR1 LNHDA and CDR2 SQIVND (reference sequence). The CDR3 runs to 13 residues.

This chain joins TRBV19 and TRBJ1-1; D gene ambiguous. The sequence came from a human donor with multiple sclerosis. Sequencing was performed on CD8+ T cells from PBMCs. The CDR3 loop is CASSDSDETEAFF. As DNA, the CDR3 is TGTGCCAGTAGTGATTCTGATGAAACTGAAGCTTTCTTT.